This TCR beta chain was documented in a study of control samples from healthy donors and cancer patients. This CDR3 is built from 14 residues. The trim removed 5 bases at V and 4 bases at J, leaving 6 bases unmatched. Looked up from germline, CDR1 is SEHNR and CDR2 is FQNEAQ (reference sequence). Data came from immunoSEQ multiplex PCR; TCRdb stores just in-frame clones and leaves some out. This sample yields some 140,000 clones, of which 90% to 95% are seen a single time; about 5.6% belongs to the top ten. The sequenced material came from blood. The clonotype was recovered from a man aged 35 to 55 in good health. The chain carries TRBV7-9 and TRBJ2-5, with 8 nucleotides matching TRBD1. This chain's CDR3 is CASSLQTGGETQYF. CDR3 DNA sequence: TGTGCCAGCAGCCTGCAAACAGGGGGAGAGACCCAGTACTTC.